This note documents a single T cell receptor (beta chain) sequence. Its antigen is unknown. The data stem from a study of CD8 T cells in Susac syndrome. Study findings and constraints: The study's TCR sequencing and HLA analysis drew on a certain number of individuals. That number was acknowledged as relatively small.

The CDR3 totals 16 residues. V lost 5 bases and J lost 4; bases outside the gene matches: 10. Looked up from germline, CDR1 is SEHNR and CDR2 is FQNEAQ (reference sequence). The RNA, about 0.5 to 1 ug, was put through reverse transcription using random hexamers. TCRdb reprocessed the immunoSEQ multiplex PCR reads via MiXCR and lists one record per CDR3 protein. In the table there are more than 100,000 distinct CDR3 sequences, just under 95% of which are singletons. Peripheral blood CD8+ and CD4+ T cells were profiled by TCR beta sequencing. This receptor was identified in a human donor with Susac syndrome. Source material: CD8+ T cells from PBMCs. The chain joins TRBV7-9 to TRBJ2-3, with 9 bases matching TRBD2. CDR3 sequence (DNA): TGTGCCAGCAGCCCCCCACCGGGACTAGCAGCAGATACGCAGTATTTT. As protein: CASSPPPGLAADTQYF. Drawing the rest from reference TRBV7-9 and TRBJ2-3, the complete variable domain is DTGVSQNPRHKITKRGQNVTFRCDPISEHNRLYWYRQTLGQGPEFLTYFQNEAQLEKSRLLSDRFSAERPKGSFSTLEIQRTEQGDSAMYLCASSPPPGLAADTQYFGPGTRLTVL.